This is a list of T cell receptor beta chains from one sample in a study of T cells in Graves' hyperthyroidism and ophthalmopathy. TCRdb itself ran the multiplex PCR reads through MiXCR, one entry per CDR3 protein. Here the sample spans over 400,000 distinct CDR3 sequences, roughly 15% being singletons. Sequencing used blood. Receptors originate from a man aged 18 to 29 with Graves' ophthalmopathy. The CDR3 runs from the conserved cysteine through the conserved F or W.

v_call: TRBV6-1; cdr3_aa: CASLPPGRYYEQYF
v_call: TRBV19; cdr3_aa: CASSFTANQPQHF
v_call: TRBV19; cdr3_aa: CASATVVGGNTIYF
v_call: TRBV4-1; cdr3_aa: CASSQGGGSTDTQYF
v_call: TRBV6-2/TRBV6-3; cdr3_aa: CASSPILNQPQHF
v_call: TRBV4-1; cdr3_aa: CASSPSLDRVNSPLHF
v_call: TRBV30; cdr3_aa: CAWREKTGHYGYTF
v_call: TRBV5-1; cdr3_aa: CASSLINPTGGEDGYTF
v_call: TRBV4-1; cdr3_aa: CASSQVKAGNYGYTF
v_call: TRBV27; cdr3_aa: CASSLSLLNTEAFF
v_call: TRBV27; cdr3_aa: CASSYQTSGAHNEQFF
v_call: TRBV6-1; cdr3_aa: CASRKSAALTYEQYF
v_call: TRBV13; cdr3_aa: CASRKTGGNYGYTF
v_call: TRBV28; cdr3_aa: CASIEGWGNQPQHF
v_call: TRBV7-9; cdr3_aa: CASSFWTGDNNEQFF
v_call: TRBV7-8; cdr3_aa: CASSLARDTTSTDTQYF
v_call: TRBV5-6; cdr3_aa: CASSLGDREQFF
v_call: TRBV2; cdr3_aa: CASTQVGLVYNEQFF
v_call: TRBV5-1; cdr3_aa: CASSLITSGSTDTQYF
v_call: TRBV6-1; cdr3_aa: CASRPVLAGGSFAETQYF
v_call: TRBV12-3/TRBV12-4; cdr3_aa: CASSRLGNNEQFF
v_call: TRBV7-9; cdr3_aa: CASSFRAAHTQYF
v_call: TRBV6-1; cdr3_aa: CASSQGGGLDYEQYF
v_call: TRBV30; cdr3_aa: CAWSPRDRWNTEAFF
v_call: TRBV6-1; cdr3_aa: CASKSPTARGTTYNEQFF
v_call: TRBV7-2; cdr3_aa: CASSPRQGLNTEAFF
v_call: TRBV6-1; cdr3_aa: CASIDGQGYNEQFF
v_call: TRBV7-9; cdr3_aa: CASSLAAGGPRELFF
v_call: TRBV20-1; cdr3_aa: CSASHPGQGNYEQYF
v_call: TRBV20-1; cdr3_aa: CSASRGTDSNTEAFF
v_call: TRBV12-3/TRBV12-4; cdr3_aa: CASSLNHRVFGAFF
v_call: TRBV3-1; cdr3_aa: CASRSRELDTEAFF
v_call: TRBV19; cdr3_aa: CASSTAGDGSYEQYF